This T cell receptor (beta chain) was captured in a study of blood T cell repertoires in COVID-19. Sequencing was performed with immunoSEQ multiplex PCR; in TCRdb, only in-frame clones are kept and a portion is missing. The data show approximately 280,000 clones, around 90% seen once. The V end lost 5 bases, the J end lost 3 bases, and 9 bases lay between the germline ends. The CDR3 contains 13 residues. CDR1 MNHEY and CDR2 SMNVEV come from the germline V gene (reference sequence). This clonotype was obtained from a man between 18 and 29 years old with active or convalescent COVID-19. Sequencing was performed on peripheral blood. V usage is TRBV27 and J usage is TRBJ2-3, with D possibly TRBD1 on 5 matching bases. As DNA, the CDR3 is TGTGCCAGCAGTATCCGACAGACAGATACGCAGTATTTT. This codes for CASSIRQTDTQYF.